This TCR beta chain originates from a study of Graves' ophthalmopathy and Graves' hyperthyroidism. Study outcomes and limitations: Most expanded thyroid clonotypes above 0.001 frequency also appeared in blood. Stable hyperthyroidism and ophthalmopathy were told apart by a 13-signature model, which achieved around 88% sensitivity and 65% to 83% specificity.

The CDR3 is 14 amino acids. Germline CDR1 reads SGDLS; CDR2 reads YYNGEE. TCR beta CDR3 regions were amplified from RNA transcripts. In the first round, RT-PCR was carried out with HTBI primers, and a multiplex PCR formed the second round. TCRdb re-called the multiplex PCR reads with MiXCR, one entry per CDR3 protein. The profile shows about 230,000 distinct CDR3 sequences, around 50% of them singletons. On this clonotype itself: The antigen is unknown. The junction and the germline gene differ at one end; a read error may be behind it.

Thyroid ultrasound, orbital computed tomography, TRAb, serum thyroxine and clinical symptoms formed the basis of diagnosis. Isolation of PBMCs was performed using over 8 ml of fresh peripheral blood. This chain links TRBV9 with TRBJ2-7, with TRBD1 matching over 11 bases. The sequenced material came from peripheral blood. The receptor comes from an adult man with Graves' ophthalmopathy. The CDR3 is CANSVGQGVYEQYF. CDR3 nucleotide sequence: TGTGCCAACAGCGTGGGACAGGGGGTCTACGAGCAGTACTTC.